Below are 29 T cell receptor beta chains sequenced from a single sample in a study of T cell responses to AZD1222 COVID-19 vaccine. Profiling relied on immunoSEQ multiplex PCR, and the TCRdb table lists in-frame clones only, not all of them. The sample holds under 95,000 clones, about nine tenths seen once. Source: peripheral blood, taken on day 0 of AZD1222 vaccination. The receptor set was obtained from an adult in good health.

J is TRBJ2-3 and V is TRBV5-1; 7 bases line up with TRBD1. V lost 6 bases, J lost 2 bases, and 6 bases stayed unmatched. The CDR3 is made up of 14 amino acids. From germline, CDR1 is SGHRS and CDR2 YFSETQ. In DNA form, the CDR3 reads TGCGCCAGCAAAGTGGGACAGTTCACAGATACGCAGTATTTT. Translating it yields CASKVGQFTDTQYF.

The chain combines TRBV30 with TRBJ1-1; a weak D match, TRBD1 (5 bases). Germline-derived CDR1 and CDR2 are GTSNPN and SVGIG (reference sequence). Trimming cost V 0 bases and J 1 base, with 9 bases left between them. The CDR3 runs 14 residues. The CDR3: CAWSVGLWNTEAFF. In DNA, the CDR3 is TGTGCCTGGAGTGTGGGACTCTGGAACACTGAAGCTTTCTTT.

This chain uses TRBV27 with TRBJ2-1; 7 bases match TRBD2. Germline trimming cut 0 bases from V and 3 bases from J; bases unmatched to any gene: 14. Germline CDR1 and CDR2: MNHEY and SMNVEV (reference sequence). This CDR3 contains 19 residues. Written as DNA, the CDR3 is TGTGCCAGCAGTTTATCGGCGCGGGGGAGCCGAAATCGCTACAATGAGCAGTTCTTC. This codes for CASSLSARGSRNRYNEQFF.

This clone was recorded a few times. The CDR3 here is CASSPSVSSYNEQFF. The CDR3 bases are TGTGCCAGCAGTCCCTCGGTGAGCTCCTACAATGAGCAGTTCTTC. The V gene is TRBV6-2 or TRBV6-3, the J gene TRBJ2-1, with D unresolved. This CDR3 has 15 amino acids. V lost 5 bases and J lost 0, with 11 bases in between. Germline-derived CDR1 and CDR2 are MNHEY and SVGEGT.

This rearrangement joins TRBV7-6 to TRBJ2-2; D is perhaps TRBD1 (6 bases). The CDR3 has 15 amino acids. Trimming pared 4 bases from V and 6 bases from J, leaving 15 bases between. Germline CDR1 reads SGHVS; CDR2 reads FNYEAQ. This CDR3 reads CASSSTGFLAGELFF. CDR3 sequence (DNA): TGTGCCAGCAGCTCCACAGGGTTTTTGGCCGGGGAGCTGTTTTTT.

The CDR3 reads CASRPTGVNQPQHF. DNA for the CDR3: TGTGCCAGCAGACCGACAGGGGTCAATCAGCCCCAGCATTTT. The chain carries TRBV27 and TRBJ1-5; 8 bases are shared with TRBD1. This CDR3 contains 14 residues. Germline V gene lookup returns CDR1 MNHEY and CDR2 SMNVEV (reference sequence). V trimming: 6 bases; J trimming: 3 bases; junction bases outside the gene matches: 4.

DNA of the CDR3: TGCGCCAGCAGCAGTATAGCGGGGGCCGCCACCGGGGAGCTGTTTTTT. This gives the protein CASSSIAGAATGELFF. This rearrangement joins TRBV5-1 to TRBJ2-2; TRBD2 aligns across 9 bases. Trimming removed 4 bases from V and 4 bases from J; junction bases left unmatched: 8. This CDR3 spans 16 amino acids. In germline, CDR1 is SGHRS, CDR2 YFSETQ.

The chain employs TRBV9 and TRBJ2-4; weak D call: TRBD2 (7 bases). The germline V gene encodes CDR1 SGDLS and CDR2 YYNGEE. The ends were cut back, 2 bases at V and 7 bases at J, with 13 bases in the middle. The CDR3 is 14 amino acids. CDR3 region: CASSVGGRENIQYF. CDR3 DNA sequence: TGTGCCAGCAGCGTCGGGGGGCGCGAGAACATTCAGTACTTC.

The CDR3 coding sequence is TGTGCCAGCAGTTTGACTCAGACCCAGTACTTC. Its protein product is CASSLTQTQYF. The chain uses TRBV28 and TRBJ2-5; no reliable D call. This CDR3 has 11 amino acids. Germline CDR1 and CDR2: MDHEN and SYDVKM. Trimming shortened V by 3 bases and J by 6 bases, and 5 bases separated the two germline ends.

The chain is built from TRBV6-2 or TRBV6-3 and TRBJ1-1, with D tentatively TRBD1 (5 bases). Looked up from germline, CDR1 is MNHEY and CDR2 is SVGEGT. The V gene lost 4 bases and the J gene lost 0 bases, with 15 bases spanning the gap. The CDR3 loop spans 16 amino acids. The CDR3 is CASSWGGDRLNTEAFF. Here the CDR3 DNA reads TGTGCCAGCAGTTGGGGTGGAGACAGATTGAACACTGAAGCTTTCTTT.

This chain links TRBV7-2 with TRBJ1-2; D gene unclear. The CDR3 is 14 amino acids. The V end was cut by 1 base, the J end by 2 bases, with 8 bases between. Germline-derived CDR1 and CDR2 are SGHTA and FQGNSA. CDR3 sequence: CASSLGAENYGYTF. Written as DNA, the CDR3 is TGTGCCAGCAGCTTAGGGGCAGAGAACTATGGCTACACCTTC.

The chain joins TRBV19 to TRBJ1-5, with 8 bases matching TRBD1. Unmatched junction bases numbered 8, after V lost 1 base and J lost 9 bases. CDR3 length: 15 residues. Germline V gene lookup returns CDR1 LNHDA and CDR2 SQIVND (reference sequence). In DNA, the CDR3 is TGTGCCAGTAGTATAGGGACAGGGTTGAGCCGGCCCCAGCATTTT. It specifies CASSIGTGLSRPQHF.

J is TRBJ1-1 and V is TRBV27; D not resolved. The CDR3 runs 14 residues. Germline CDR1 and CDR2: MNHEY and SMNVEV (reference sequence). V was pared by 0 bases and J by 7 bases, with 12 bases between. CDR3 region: CASSLSGPLSEAFF. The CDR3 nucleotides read TGTGCCAGCAGTTTATCGGGCCCCCTGAGTGAAGCTTTCTTT.

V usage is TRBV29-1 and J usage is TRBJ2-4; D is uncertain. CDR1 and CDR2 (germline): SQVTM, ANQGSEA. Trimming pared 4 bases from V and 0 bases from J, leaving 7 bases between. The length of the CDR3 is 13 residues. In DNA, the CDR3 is TGCAGCGTTGTCCTGATAGCCAAAAACATTCAGTACTTC. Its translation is CSVVLIAKNIQYF.

CDR3 sequence: CASSHPDGVTEAFF. CDR3 nucleotide sequence: TGTGCCAGCAGCCACCCCGATGGGGTTACTGAAGCTTTCTTT. V usage is TRBV3-1 (or the pseudogene TRBV3-2) and J usage is TRBJ1-1, with no clear D. V was trimmed by 3 bases and J by 5 bases, leaving 13 bases between them. Germline V gene lookup returns CDR1 LGHDT and CDR2 YNNKEL (reference sequence). This CDR3 spans 14 amino acids.

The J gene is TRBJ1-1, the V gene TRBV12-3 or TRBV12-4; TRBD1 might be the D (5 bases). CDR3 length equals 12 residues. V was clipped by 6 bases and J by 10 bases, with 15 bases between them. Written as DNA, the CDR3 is TGTGCCAGCAGCCCCGGGGGGGGTTCAGCTTTCTTT. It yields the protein CASSPGGGSAFF.

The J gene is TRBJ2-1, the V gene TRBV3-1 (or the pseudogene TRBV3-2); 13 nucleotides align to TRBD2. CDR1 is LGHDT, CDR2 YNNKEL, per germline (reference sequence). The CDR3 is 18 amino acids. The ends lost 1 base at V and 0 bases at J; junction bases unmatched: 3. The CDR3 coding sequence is TGTGCCAGCAGCCAAGGACTAGCGGGGGGAAGCTCCTACAATGAGCAGTTCTTC. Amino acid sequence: CASSQGLAGGSSYNEQFF.

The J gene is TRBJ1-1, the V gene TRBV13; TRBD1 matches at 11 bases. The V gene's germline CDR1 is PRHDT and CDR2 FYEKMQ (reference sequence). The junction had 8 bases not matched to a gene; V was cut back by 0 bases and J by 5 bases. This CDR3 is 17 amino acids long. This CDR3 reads CASSLGEDRGLGTEAFF. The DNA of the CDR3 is TGTGCCAGCAGCTTAGGCGAGGACAGGGGGCTGGGGACTGAAGCTTTCTTT.

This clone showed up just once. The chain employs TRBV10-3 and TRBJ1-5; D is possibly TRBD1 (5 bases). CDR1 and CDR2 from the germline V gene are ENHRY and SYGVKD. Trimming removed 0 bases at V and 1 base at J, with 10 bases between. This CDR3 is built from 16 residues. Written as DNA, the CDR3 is TGTGCCATCAGTGAGTCTCCAGGGTTGAGCAATCAGCCCCAGCATTTT. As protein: CAISESPGLSNQPQHF.

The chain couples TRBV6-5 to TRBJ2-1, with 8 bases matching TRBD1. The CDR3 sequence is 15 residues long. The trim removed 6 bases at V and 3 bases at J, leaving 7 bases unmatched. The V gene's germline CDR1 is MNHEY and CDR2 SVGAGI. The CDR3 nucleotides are TGTGCCAGCAGAAACAGGGGGGTCTTCTACAATGAGCAGTTCTTC. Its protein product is CASRNRGVFYNEQFF.

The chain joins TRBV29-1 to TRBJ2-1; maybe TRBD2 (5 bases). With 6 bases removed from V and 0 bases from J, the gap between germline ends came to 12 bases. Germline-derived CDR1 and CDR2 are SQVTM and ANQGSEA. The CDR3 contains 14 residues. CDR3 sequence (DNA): TGCAGCGTCCTGGGGAGCGCCTCCTACAATGAGCAGTTCTTC. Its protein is CSVLGSASYNEQFF.

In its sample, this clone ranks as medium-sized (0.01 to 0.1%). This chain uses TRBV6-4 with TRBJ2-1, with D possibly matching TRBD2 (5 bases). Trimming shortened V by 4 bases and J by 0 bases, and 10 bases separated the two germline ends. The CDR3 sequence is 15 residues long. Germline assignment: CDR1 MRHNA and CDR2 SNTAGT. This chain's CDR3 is CASSGEGGSYNEQFF. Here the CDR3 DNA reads TGTGCCAGCAGTGGAGAGGGCGGCTCCTACAATGAGCAGTTCTTC.

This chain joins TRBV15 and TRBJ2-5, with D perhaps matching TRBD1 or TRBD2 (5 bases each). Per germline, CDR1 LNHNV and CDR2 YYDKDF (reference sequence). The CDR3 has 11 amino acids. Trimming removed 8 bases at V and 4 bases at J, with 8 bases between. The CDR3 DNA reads TGTGCCACCGGGGGAATAGAGACCCAGTACTTC. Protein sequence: CATGGIETQYF.

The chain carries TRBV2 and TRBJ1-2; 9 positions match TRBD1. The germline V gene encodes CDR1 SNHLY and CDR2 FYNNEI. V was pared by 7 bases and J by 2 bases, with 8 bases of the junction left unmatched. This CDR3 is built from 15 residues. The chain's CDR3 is CASIPTGTGNYGYTF. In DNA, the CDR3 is TGTGCCAGCATACCGACCGGGACAGGGAACTATGGCTACACCTTC.

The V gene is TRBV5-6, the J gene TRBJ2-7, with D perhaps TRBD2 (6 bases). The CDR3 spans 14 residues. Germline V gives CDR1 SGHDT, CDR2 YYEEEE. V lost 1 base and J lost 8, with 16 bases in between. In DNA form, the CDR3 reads TGTGCCAGCAGCTTGTCCGGGGGACTCAACAAGCAGTACTTC. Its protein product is CASSLSGGLNKQYF.

CDR3 nucleotides: TGTGCCAGCAGCCGAGGCCTGCTAGCGGGAGATAGCACAGATACGCAGTATTTT. Its translation: CASSRGLLAGDSTDTQYF. The chain couples TRBV7-8 to TRBJ2-3; 10 bases line up with TRBD2. Germline trimming cut 5 bases from V and 0 bases from J; bases unmatched to any gene: 11. The CDR3 runs to 18 residues. The V gene's germline CDR1 is SGHVS and CDR2 FQNEAQ.

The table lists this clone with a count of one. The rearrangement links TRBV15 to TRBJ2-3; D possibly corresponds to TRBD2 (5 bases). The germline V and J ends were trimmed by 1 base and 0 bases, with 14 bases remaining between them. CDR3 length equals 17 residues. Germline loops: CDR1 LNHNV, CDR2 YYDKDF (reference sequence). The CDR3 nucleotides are TGTGCCACCAGCAGAGGTGAAAGGAGGCCTAGCACAGATACGCAGTATTTT. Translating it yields CATSRGERRPSTDTQYF.

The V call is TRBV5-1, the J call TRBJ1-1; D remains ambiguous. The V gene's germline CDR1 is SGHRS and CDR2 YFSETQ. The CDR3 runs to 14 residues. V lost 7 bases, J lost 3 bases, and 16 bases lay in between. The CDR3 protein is CASRITGSDTEAFF. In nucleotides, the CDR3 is TGCGCCAGCCGCATCACGGGGTCTGACACTGAAGCTTTCTTT.

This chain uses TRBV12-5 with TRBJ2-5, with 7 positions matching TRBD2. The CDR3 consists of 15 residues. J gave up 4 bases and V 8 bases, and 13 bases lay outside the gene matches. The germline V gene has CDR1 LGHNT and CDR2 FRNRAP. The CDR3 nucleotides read TGTGCTAGTTCCCGTTCTCGGGGGGAGGGAGAGACCCAGTACTTC. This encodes CASSRSRGEGETQYF. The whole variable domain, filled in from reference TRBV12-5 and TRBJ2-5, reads DARVTQTPRHKVTEMGQEVTMRCQPILGHNTVFWYRQTMMQGLELLAYFRNRAPLDDSGMPKDRFSAEMPDATLATLKIQPSEPRDSAVYFCASSRSRGEGETQYFGPGTRLLVL.